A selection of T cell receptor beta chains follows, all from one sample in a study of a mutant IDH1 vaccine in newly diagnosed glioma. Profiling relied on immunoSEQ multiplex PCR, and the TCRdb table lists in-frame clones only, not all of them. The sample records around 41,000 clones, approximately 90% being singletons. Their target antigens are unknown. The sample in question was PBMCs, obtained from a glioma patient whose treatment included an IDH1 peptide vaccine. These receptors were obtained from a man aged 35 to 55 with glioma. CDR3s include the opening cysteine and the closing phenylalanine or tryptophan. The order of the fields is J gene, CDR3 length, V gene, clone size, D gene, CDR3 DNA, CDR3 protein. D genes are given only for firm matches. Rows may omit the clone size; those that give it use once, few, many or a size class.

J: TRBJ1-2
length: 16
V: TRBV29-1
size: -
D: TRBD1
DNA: TGCAGCGTTGATACCGTCTGGGGACAGACTAACTATGGCTACACCTTC
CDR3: CSVDTVWGQTNYGYTF

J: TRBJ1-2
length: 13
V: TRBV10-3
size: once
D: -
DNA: TGTGCCATCAGTGACAGGAGTCACTATGGCTACACCTTC
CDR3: CAISDRSHYGYTF

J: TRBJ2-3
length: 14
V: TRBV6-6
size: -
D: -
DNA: TGTGCCAGCAGTTCCAGACTGATGGCAGATACGCAGTATTTT
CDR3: CASSSRLMADTQYF

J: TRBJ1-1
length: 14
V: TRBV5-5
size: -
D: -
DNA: TGTGCCAGCAGCTTGGACCCGAGCAACACTGAAGCTTTCTTT
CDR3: CASSLDPSNTEAFF

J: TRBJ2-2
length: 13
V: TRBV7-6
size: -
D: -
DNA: TGTGCCAGCAGCTTAGACAGGGTCGGGGAGCTGTTTTTT
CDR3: CASSLDRVGELFF

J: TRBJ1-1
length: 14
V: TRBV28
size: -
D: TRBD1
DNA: TGTGCCAGCAGGGGGAGAGGGGGCAACACTGAAGCTTTCTTT
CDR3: CASRGRGGNTEAFF

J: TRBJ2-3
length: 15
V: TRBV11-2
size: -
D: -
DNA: TGTGCCAGCAGCTCCTCAGGACGGATGGGAGATACGCAGTATTTT
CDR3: CASSSSGRMGDTQYF

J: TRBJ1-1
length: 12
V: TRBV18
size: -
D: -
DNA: TGTGCCAGCTCCACAGAATACACTGAAGCTTTCTTT
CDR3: CASSTEYTEAFF

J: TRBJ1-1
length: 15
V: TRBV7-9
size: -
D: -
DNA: TGTGCCAGCAGCTTATCCGGTTGGGCTGTCCGTGAAGCTTTCTTT
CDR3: CASSLSGWAVREAFF

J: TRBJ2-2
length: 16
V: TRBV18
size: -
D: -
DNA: TGTGCCAGCTCACCCCTCCTCGTTTCTGGCACCGGGGAGCTGTTTTTT
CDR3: CASSPLLVSGTGELFF

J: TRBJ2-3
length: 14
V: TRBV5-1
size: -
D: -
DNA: TGCGCCAGCAGCACAGGACAAGACACAGATACGCAGTATTTT
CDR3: CASSTGQDTDTQYF

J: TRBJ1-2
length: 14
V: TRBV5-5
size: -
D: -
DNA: TGTGCCAGCAGCTTGGAGGGACACCCCTATGGCTACACCTTC
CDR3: CASSLEGHPYGYTF

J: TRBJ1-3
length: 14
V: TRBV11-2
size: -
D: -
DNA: TGTGCCAGCACCTTCGGGACGGCCGGAAACACCATATATTTT
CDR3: CASTFGTAGNTIYF

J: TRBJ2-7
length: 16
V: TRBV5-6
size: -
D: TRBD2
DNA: TGTGCCAGCAGCGGACTTAGCGGGAGCTCACTCTACGAGCAGTACTTC
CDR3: CASSGLSGSSLYEQYF

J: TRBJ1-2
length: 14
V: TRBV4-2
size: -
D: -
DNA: TGTGCCAGCAGCCATCTGCCGGGAATCGATGGCTACACCTTC
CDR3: CASSHLPGIDGYTF

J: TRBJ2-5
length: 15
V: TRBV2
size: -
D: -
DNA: TGTGCCAGCAGTTCCACTCGGAGGGGGAGAGAGACCCAGTACTTC
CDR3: CASSSTRRGRETQYF

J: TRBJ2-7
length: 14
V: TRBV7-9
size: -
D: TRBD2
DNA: TGTGCCAGCAGCTTAGCTAGCGGGAGTGGCGAGCAGTACTTC
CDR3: CASSLASGSGEQYF

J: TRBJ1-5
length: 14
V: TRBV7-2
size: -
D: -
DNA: TGTGCCAGCAGCCCGGTGGGTGGCAATCAGCCCCAGCATTTT
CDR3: CASSPVGGNQPQHF

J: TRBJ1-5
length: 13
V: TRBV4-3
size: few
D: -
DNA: TGCGCCAGCAGCCAAGACAAGCGTCAGCCCCAGCATTTT
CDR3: CASSQDKRQPQHF

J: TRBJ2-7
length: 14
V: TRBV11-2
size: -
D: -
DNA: TGTGCCAGCAGCTCCTACAGGAGAAACTACGAGCAGTACTTC
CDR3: CASSSYRRNYEQYF

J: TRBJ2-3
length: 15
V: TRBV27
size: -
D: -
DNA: TGTGCCAGCAGTTGGGGGGTGCAGGGCGGTACGACGCAGTATTTT
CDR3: CASSWGVQGGTTQYF